This T cell receptor (beta chain) was identified during a study of blood T cell repertoires in COVID-19. The sample holds one count of this clone. The junction had 8 bases not matched to a gene; V was cut back by 6 bases and J by 5 bases. Germline lookup yields CDR1 SGHNT and CDR2 YYREEE (reference sequence). This CDR3 is 14 amino acids long. The repertoire was sequenced with immunoSEQ multiplex PCR; TCRdb's copy has only in-frame clones and lacks some. The profile shows about 280,000 clones, around 85% of them singletons. This TCR derives from a woman aged 25 to 45 who had recovered from COVID-19. The sequenced material came from peripheral blood. V is TRBV5-4 and J is TRBJ2-3, with 8 bases fitting TRBD1. The CDR3 reads CASTKDRVGDTQYF. The CDR3 nucleotides read TGTGCCAGCACCAAGGACAGGGTGGGAGATACGCAGTATTTT.